This record looks at one TCR beta chain sequence and its context. The method was immunoSEQ multiplex PCR; TCRdb's version includes in-frame clones alone and lacks a portion of them. Of over 50,000 clones detected, 80% to 95% appear once; the ten largest clones hold under 7%. The entry originates in a study of blood T cell repertoires in COVID-19. Study as a whole: There were acute and convalescent COVID-19 samples, and they came from the United States, Italy and Spain.

This CDR3 has 15 residues. V was shortened by 5 bases and J by 6 bases, with 16 bases between the two germline ends. Germline V gives CDR1 SGHAT, CDR2 FQNNGV. The receptor was isolated from a man aged 50 to 60 with active COVID-19. The chain uses TRBV11-2 and TRBJ2-2; maybe TRBD2 (6 bases). The sample consisted of peripheral blood. The CDR3 here is CASSGEAGWAGELFF. The CDR3 DNA follows: TGTGCCAGCAGCGGGGAGGCCGGTTGGGCCGGGGAGCTGTTTTTT.